These 5 T cell receptor beta chains were sequenced from one sample in a study of T cell responses to AZD1222 COVID-19 vaccine. Measured with immunoSEQ multiplex PCR; TCRdb has only the in-frame clones, and not every one. The sample carries 100,000 to 150,000 clones, approximately 84% recorded once. The sample in question was peripheral blood, obtained on day 0 of AZD1222 vaccination. The receptors derive from an adult in good health.

A single count supports this clone. The V call is TRBV6-1, the J call TRBJ1-5; D is perhaps TRBD1 (5 bases). The V gene lost 1 base and the J gene lost 2 bases, with 9 bases spanning the gap. Per the germline V gene, CDR1 is MNHNS and CDR2 is SASEGT. There are 15 residues in the CDR3. As DNA, the CDR3 is TGTGCCAGCAGTGAAGAGGGGCAGGGCAATCAGCCCCAGCATTTT. Its translation is CASSEEGQGNQPQHF.

The V gene is TRBV6-6, the J gene TRBJ1-1, with TRBD1 matching 7 bases. This CDR3 spans 13 amino acids. Trimming cost V 8 bases and J 1 base; bases outside gene matches: 4. Germline V CDR1 and CDR2: MNHNY, SVGAGI (reference sequence). The CDR3 nucleotides read TGTGCCAGCGGGGGACAGCCGAACACTGAAGCTTTCTTT. It is translated as CASGGQPNTEAFF.

The rearrangement uses TRBV7-8 and TRBJ2-5; D may be TRBD2 (7 bases). The ends were cut back, 6 bases at V and 5 bases at J, with 28 bases in the middle. This CDR3 spans 18 amino acids. Per germline, CDR1 SGHVS and CDR2 FQNEAQ. CDR3 amino acids: CASSREGRGRGSKETQYF. The CDR3 nucleotides are TGTGCCAGCAGTCGAGAGGGGCGGGGGCGTGGGTCTAAGGAGACCCAGTACTTC.

The chain has TRBV2 and TRBJ1-4, with 10 bases lining up with TRBD1. This CDR3 is built from 14 residues. Germline-derived CDR1 and CDR2 are SNHLY and FYNNEI. V gave up 6 bases and J gave up 8 bases; unmatched junction bases: 6. CDR3 protein: CASRPGQGYEKLFF. In nucleotides, the CDR3 is TGTGCCAGCAGGCCGGGACAGGGGTACGAAAAACTGTTTTTT.

This chain links TRBV3-1 (or the pseudogene TRBV3-2) with TRBJ1-6; D remains unclear. Per the germline V gene, CDR1 is LGHDT and CDR2 is YNNKEL (reference sequence). This CDR3 comprises 15 residues. Trimming left V 0 bases short and J 9 bases short, with 12 bases between. CDR3 coding DNA: TGTGCCAGCAGCCAAGAGGTTCTTTCTATTTCACCCCTCCACTTT. It codes for CASSQEVLSISPLHF.